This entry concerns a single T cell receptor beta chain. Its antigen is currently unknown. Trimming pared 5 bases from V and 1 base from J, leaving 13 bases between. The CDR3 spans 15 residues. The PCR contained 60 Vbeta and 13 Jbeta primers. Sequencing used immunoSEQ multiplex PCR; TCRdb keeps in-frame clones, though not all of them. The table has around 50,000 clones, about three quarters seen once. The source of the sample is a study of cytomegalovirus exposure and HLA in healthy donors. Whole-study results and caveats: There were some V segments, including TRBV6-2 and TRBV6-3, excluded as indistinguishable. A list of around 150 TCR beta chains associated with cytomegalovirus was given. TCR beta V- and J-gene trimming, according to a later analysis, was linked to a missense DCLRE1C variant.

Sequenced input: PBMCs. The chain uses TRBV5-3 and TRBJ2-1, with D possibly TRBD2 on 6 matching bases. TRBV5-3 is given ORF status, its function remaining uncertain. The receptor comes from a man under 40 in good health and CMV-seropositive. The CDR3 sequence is CARSSRDSSYNEQFF. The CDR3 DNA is TGTGCCAGAAGTAGCCGGGACTCGTCCTACAATGAGCAGTTCTTC.